The source of this T cell receptor (beta chain) is a study of blood T cell repertoires in COVID-19. Clones were sequenced by immunoSEQ multiplex PCR, and TCRdb holds only the in-frame ones, with some missing. Of 84,000 or so clones listed, about three quarters were seen once; the top ten hold about a tenth. Germline CDR1 and CDR2: LNHDA and SQIVND (reference sequence). V lost 7 bases and J 4 bases, leaving 28 bases between the germline ends. The CDR3 is made up of 18 amino acids. The chain carries TRBV19 and TRBJ2-5; D is perhaps TRBD1 (6 bases). This clonotype was sampled from a human donor in a cohort sampled during active COVID-19. Source material: peripheral blood. As DNA, the CDR3 is TGTGCCAGTACTAGCACCCTCCCGGGACAAGGGACCCCAGAGACCCAGTACTTC. It codes for CASTSTLPGQGTPETQYF.